This TCR beta chain originates from a study of blood T cell repertoires in COVID-19. The table came from immunoSEQ multiplex PCR; TCRdb's copy has only in-frame clones and leaves some out. The table includes approximately 260,000 clones, approximately 79% detected once. V was pared by 6 bases and J by 2 bases, with 13 bases between. CDR1 and CDR2 (germline): SGHRS, YFSETQ. The CDR3 length is 14 residues. The chain recombines TRBV5-1 with TRBJ2-3; possible D gene TRBD1, 6 bases. This receptor was obtained from a man in his thirties or forties with acute COVID-19. The sequenced material came from PBMCs or T cells enriched from blood (not recorded which). The CDR3 is CASIQDSTTDTQYF. The CDR3 DNA reads TGCGCCAGCATCCAGGACAGTACCACAGATACGCAGTATTTT. Based on the CDR3 plus reference TRBV5-1 and TRBJ2-3, the full variable domain is KAGVTQTPRYLIKTRGQQVTLSCSPISGHRSVSWYQQTPGQGLQFLFEYFSETQRNKGNFPGRFSGRQFSNSRSEMNVSTLELGDSALYLCASIQDSTTDTQYFGPGTRLTVL.